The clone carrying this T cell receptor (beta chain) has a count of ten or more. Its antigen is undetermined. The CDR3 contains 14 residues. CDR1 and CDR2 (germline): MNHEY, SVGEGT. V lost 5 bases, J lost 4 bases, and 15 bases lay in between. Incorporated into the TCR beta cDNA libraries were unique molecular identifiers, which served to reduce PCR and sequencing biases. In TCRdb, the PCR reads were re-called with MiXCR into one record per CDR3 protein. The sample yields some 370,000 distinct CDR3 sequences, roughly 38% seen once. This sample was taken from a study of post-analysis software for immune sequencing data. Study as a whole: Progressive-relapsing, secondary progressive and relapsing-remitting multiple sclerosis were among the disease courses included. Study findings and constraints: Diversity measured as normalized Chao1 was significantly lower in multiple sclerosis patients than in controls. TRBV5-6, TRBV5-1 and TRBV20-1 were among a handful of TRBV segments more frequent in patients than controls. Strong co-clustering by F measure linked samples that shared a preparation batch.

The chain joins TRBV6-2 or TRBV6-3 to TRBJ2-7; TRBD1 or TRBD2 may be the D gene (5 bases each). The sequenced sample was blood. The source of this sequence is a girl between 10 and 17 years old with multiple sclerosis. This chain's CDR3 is CASSNRGRIYEQYF. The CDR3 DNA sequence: TGTGCCAGCAGTAACCGGGGACGAATATACGAGCAGTACTTC.